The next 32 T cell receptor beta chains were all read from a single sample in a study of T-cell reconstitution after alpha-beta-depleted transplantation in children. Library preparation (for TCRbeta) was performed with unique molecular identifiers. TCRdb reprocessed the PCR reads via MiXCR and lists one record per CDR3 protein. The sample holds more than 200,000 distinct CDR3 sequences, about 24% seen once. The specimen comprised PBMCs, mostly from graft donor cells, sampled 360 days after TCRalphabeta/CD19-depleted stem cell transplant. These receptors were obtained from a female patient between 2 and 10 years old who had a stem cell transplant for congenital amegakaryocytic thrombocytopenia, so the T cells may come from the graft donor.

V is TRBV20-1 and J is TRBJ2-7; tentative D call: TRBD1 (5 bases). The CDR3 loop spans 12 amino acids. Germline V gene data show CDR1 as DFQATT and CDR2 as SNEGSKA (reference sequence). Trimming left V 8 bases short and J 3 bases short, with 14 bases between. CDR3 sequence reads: CSYLYDSYEQYF. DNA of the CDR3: TGCAGTTACCTATACGACAGCTACGAGCAGTACTTC.

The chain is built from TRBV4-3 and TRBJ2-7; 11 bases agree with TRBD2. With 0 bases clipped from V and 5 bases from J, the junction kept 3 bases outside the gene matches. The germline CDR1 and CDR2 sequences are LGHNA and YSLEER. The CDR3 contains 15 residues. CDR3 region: CASSQETSGIDEQYF. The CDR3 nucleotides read TGCGCCAGCAGCCAAGAGACTAGCGGGATCGACGAGCAGTACTTC.

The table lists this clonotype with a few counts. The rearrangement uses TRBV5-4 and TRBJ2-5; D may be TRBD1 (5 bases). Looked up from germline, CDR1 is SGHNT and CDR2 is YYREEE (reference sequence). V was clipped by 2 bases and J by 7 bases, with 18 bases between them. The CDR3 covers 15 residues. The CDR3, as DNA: TGTGCCAGCAGCTTAACGCAGGGCCGACCGGGGACCCAGTACTTC. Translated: CASSLTQGRPGTQYF.

In nucleotides, the CDR3 is TGTGCCAGCAGCTTACTGTCCCGGGAGGCGGGTAGAGAGCAGTACTTC. It yields the protein CASSLLSREAGREQYF. The chain uses TRBV7-2 and TRBJ2-7; 7 positions match TRBD2. This CDR3 has 16 amino acids. CDR1 and CDR2 (germline): SGHTA, FQGNSA. V lost 2 bases to trimming and J lost 7 bases; unmatched junction nucleotides: 14.

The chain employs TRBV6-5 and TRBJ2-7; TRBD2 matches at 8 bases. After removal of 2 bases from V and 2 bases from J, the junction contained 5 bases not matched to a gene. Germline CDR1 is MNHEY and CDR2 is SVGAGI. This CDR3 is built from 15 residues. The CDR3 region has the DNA TGTGCCAGCAGTTACGCCGGACTAGCAACCTACGAGCAGTACTTC. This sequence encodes CASSYAGLATYEQYF.

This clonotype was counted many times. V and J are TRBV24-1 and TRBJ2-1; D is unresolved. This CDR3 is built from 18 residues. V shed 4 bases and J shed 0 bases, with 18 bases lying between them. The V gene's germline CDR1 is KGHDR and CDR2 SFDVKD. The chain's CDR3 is CATSDNSGWNSSYNEQFF. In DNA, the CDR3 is TGTGCCACCAGTGACAATAGTGGCTGGAACAGCTCCTACAATGAGCAGTTCTTC.

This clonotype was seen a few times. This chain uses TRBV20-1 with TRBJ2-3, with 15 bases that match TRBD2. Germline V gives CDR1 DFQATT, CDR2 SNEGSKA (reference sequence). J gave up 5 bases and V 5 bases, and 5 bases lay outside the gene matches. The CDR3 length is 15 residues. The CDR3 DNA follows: TGCAGTGCTGAAGGACTAGCGGGAGGGGGAGATACGCAGTATTTT. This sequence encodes CSAEGLAGGGDTQYF.

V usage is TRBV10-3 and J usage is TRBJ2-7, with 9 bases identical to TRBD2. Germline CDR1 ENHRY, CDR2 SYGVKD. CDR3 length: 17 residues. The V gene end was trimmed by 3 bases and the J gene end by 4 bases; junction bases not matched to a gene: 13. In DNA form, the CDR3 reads TGTGCCATCAGTGACTCGCCTTCCCCTAGCGGGACGTACGAGCAGTACTTC. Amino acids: CAISDSPSPSGTYEQYF.

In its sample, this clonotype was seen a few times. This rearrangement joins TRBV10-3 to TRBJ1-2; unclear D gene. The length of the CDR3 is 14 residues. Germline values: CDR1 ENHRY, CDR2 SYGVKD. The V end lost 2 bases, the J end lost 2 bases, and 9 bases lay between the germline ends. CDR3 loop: CAISEATRNYGYTF. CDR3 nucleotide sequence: TGTGCCATCAGTGAGGCGACACGGAACTATGGCTACACCTTC.

CDR3 amino acids: CASSQDGDSYNEQFF. The DNA of the CDR3 is TGTGCCAGCAGCCAAGATGGGGACAGTTACAATGAGCAGTTCTTC. V and J are TRBV4-2 and TRBJ2-1; 7 bases line up with TRBD1. The CDR3 has 15 residues. After removal of 0 bases from V and 4 bases from J, the junction contained 3 bases not matched to a gene. Germline CDR1 is LGHNA and CDR2 is YNFKEQ.

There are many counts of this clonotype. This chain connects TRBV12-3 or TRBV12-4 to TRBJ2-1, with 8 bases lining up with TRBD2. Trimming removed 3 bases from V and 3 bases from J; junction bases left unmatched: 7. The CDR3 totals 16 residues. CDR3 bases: TGTGCCAGCAGTTTTAGCCGGGGGGGCCTCTACAATGAGCAGTTCTTC. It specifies CASSFSRGGLYNEQFF.

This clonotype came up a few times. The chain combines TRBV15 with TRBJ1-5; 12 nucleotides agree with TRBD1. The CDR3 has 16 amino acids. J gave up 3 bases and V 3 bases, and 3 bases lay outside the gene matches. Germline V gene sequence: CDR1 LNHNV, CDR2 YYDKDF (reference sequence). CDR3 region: CATSRGQGASNQPQHF. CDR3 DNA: TGTGCCACCAGCAGGGGACAGGGGGCGTCCAATCAGCCCCAGCATTTT.

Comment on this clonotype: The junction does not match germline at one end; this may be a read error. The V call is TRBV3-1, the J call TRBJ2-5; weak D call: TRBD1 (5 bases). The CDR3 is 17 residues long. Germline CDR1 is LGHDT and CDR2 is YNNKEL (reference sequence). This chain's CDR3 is CANSQEKGLRGQETQYF. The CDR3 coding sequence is TGTGCCAACAGCCAAGAGAAAGGCTTAAGGGGCCAAGAGACCCAGTACTTC.

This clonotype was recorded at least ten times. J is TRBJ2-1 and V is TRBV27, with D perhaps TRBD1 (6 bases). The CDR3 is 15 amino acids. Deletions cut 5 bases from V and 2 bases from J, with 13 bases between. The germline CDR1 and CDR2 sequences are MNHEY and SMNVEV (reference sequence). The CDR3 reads CASSPGTSPYNEQFF. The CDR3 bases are TGTGCCAGCAGTCCGGGGACATCTCCCTACAATGAGCAGTTCTTC.

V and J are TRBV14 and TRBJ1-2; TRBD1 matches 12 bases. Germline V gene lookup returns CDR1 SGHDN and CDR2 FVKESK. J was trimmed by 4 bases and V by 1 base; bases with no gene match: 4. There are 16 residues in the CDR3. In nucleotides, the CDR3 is TGTGCCAGCAGCCAAGCCGGGACAGGGGGCCCCTATGGCTACACCTTC. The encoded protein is CASSQAGTGGPYGYTF. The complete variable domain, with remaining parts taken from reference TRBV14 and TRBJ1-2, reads EAGVTQFPSHSVIEKGQTVTLRCDPISGHDNLYWYRRVMGKEIKFLLHFVKESKQDESGMPNNRFLAERTGGTYSTLKVQPAELEDSGVYFCASSQAGTGGPYGYTFGSGTRLTVV.

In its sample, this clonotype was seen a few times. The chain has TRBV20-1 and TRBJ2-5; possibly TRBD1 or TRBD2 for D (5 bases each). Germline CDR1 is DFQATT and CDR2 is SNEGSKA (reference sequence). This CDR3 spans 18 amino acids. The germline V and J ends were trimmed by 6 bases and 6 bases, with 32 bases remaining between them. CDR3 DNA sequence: TGCAGTGCAACCCGAAATCCCTTGAATCCAGGGAGTGAAAAGACCCAGTACTTC. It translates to CSATRNPLNPGSEKTQYF.

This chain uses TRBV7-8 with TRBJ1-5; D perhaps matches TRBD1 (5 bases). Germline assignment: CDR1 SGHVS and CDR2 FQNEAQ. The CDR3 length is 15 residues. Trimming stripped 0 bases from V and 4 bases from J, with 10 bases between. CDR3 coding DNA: TGTGCCAGCAGCTTAGCGTCCAGGGTTAATCAGCCCCAGCATTTT. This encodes CASSLASRVNQPQHF.

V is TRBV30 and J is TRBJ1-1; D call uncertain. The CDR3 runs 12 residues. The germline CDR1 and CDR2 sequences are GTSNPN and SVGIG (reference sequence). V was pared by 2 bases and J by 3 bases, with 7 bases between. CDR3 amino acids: CAWSRRYTEAFF. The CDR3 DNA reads TGTGCCTGGAGTCGGCGCTACACTGAAGCTTTCTTT.

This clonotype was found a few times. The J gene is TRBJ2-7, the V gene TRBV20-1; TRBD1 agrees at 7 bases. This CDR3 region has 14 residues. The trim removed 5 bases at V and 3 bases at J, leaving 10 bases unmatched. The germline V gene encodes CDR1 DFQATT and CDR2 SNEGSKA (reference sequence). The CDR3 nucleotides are TGCAGTGCTTCGCCCGGGACAGATTTCTACGAGCAGTACTTC. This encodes CSASPGTDFYEQYF.

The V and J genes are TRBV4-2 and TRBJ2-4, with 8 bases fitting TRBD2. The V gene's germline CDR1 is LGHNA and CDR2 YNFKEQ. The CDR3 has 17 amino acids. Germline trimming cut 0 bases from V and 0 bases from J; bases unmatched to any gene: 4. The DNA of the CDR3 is TGTGCCAGCAGCCAAGAGGCACTAGCGGTAGCCAAAAACATTCAGTACTTC. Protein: CASSQEALAVAKNIQYF.

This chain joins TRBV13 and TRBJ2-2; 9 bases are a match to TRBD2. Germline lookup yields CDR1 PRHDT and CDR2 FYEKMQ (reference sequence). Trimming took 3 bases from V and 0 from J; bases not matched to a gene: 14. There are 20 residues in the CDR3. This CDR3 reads CASSFTASGATNANTGELFF. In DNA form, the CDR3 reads TGTGCCAGCAGCTTCACGGCTAGCGGGGCGACAAACGCGAACACCGGGGAGCTGTTTTTT. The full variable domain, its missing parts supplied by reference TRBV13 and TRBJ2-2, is AAGVIQSPRHLIKEKRETATLKCYPIPRHDTVYWYQQGPGQDPQFLISFYEKMQSDKGSIPDRFSAQQFSDYHSELNMSSLELGDSALYFCASSFTASGATNANTGELFFGEGSRLTVL.

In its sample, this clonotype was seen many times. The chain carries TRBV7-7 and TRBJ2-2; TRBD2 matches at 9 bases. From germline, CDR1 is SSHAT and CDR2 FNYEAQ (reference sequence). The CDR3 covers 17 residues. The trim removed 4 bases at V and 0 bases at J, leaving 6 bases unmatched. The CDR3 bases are TGTGCCAGCAGCTCGTCCCTAGCGGGAACGAACACCGGGGAGCTGTTTTTT. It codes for CASSSSLAGTNTGELFF.

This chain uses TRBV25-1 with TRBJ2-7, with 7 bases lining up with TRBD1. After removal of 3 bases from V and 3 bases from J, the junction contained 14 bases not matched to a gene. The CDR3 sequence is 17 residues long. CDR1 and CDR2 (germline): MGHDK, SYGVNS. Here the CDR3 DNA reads TGTGCCAGCAGTGACGACAGGGTGTACGGCCTAGGCTACGAGCAGTACTTC. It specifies CASSDDRVYGLGYEQYF.

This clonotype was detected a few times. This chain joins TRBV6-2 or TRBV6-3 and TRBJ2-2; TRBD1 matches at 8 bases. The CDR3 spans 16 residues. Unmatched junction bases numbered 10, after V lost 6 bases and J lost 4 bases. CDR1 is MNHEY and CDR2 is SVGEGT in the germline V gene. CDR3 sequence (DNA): TGTGCCAGCAGACAGACAGGGGTTCGCGGCACCGGGGAGCTGTTTTTT. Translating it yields CASRQTGVRGTGELFF.

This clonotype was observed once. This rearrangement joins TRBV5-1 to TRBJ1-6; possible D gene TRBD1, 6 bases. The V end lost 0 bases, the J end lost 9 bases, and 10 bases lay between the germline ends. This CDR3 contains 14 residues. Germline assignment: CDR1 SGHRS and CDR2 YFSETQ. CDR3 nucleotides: TGCGCCAGCAGCTTGGAGGGGGTGGTTTCACCCCTCCACTTT. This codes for CASSLEGVVSPLHF.

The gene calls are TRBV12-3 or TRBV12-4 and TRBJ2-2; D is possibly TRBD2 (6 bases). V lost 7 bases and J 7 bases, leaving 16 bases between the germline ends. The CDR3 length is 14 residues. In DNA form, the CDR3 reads TGTGCCAGCATGTCTTGGAGGGTGAGCGGGGAGCTGTTTTTT. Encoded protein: CASMSWRVSGELFF.

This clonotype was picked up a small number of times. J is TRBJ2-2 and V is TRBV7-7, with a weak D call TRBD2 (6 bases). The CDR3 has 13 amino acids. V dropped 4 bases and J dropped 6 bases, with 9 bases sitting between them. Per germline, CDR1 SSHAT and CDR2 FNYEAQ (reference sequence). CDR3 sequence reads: CASSSGVAGELFF. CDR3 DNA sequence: TGTGCCAGCAGCTCGGGAGTAGCCGGGGAGCTGTTTTTT.

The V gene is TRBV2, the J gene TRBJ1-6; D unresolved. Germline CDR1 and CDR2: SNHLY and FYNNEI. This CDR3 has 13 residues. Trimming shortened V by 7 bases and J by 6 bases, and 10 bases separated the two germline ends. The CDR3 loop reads CASKWAFNSPLHF. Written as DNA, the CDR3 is TGTGCCAGCAAGTGGGCGTTTAATTCACCCCTCCACTTT.

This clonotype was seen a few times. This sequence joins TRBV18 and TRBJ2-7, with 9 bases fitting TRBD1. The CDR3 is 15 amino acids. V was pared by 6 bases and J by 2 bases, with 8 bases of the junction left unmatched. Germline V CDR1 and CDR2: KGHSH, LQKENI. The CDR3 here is CASSRSGDRAYEQYF. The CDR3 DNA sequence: TGTGCCAGCTCGCGTTCCGGGGACAGGGCCTACGAGCAGTACTTC.

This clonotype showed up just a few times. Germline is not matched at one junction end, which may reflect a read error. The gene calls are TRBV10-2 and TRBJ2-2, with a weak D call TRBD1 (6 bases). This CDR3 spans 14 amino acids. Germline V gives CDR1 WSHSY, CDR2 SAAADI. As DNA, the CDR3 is TGCGCCAGCGCCGACAAGGGGGTCACCGGGGAGCGGTTTTTT. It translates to CASADKGVTGERFF.

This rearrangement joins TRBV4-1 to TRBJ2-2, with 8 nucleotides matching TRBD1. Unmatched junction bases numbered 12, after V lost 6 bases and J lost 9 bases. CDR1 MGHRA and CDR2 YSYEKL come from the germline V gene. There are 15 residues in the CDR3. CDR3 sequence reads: CASRQPLGTGRELFF. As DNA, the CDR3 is TGCGCCAGCAGGCAGCCTCTCGGGACAGGCAGGGAGCTGTTTTTT.

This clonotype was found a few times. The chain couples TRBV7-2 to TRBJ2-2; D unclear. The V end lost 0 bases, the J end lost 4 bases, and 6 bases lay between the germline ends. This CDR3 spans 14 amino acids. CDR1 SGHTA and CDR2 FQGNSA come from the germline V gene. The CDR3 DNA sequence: TGTGCCAGCAGCTTAGCCATTGGCACCGGGGAGCTGTTTTTT. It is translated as CASSLAIGTGELFF.